Reported below is one T cell receptor beta chain. This table comes from immunoSEQ multiplex PCR, and its TCRdb copy is limited to in-frame clones, with some not included. There are about 130,000 clones in the sample; about 87% occur only once, and 3.5% to 4.5% lies in the top ten. The data are from a study of blood T cell repertoires in COVID-19. As for the study in general: Samples came from the United States, Italy and Spain, spanning acute and convalescent COVID-19. Sample material is recorded as cDNA or gDNA derived from T cells, B-cell-depleted T cells, or PBMCs.

CDR1 is LNHNV, CDR2 YYDKDF, per germline (reference sequence). The CDR3 covers 14 residues. Trimming took 1 base from V and 7 from J; bases not matched to a gene: 5. V gene TRBV15 combines with J gene TRBJ1-2; 8 bases match TRBD1. The sample taken for sequencing was peripheral blood. The TCR sequence derives from a woman aged 55-70 years with acute or convalescent COVID-19. CDR3 sequence reads: CATSRGTGFGGYTF. CDR3 nucleotide sequence: TGTGCCACCAGCAGAGGGACAGGGTTTGGTGGCTACACCTTC.